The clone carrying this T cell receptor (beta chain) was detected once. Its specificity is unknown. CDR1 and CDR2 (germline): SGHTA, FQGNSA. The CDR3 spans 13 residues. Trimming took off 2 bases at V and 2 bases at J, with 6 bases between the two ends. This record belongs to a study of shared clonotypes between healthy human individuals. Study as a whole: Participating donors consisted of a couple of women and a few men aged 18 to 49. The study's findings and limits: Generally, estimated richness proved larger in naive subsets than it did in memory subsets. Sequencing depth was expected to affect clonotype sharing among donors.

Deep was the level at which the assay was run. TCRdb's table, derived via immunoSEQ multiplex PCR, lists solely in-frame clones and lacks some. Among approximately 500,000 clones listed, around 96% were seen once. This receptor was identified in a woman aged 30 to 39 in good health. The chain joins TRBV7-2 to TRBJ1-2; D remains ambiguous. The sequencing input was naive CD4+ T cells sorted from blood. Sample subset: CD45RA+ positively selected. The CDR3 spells CASSLIGNYGYTF. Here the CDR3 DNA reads TGTGCCAGCAGCTTAATCGGCAACTATGGCTACACCTTC.